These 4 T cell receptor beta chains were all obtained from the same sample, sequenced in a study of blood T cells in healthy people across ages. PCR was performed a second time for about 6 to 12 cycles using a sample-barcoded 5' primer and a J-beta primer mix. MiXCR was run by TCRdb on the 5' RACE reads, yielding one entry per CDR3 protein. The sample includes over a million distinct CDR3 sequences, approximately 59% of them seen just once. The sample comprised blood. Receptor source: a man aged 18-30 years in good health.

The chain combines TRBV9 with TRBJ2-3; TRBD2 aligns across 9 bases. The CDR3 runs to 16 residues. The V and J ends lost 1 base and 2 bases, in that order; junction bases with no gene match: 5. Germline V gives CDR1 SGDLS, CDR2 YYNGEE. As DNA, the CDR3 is TGTGCCAGCAGCGTACCAGCGGGGGGTCTCACAGATACGCAGTATTTT. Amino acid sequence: CASSVPAGGLTDTQYF.

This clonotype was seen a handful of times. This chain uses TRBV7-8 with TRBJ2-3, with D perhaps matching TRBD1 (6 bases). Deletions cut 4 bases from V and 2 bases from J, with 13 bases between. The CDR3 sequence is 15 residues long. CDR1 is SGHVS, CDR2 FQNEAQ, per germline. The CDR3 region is CASSSVDSSTDTQYF. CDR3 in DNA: TGTGCCAGCAGCTCCGTGGACAGTTCCACAGATACGCAGTATTTT.

As DNA, the CDR3 is TGTGCCAGCAGCACGGGTTATGGAGCCAATGAGCAGTTCTTC. Its translation is CASSTGYGANEQFF. This rearrangement joins TRBV25-1 to TRBJ2-1; D call uncertain. The length of the CDR3 is 14 residues. V gave up 6 bases and J gave up 6 bases, with 15 bases separating them. The germline V gene has CDR1 MGHDK and CDR2 SYGVNS.

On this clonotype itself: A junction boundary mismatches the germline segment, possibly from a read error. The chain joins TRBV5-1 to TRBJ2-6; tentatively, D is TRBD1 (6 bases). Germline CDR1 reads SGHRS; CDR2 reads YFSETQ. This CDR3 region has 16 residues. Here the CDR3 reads CASSLLQGSGANVLTF. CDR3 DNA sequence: TGTGCCAGCAGTTTATTACAGGGCTCTGGGGCCAACGTCCTGACTTTC. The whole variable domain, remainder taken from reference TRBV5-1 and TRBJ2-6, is KAGVTQTPRYLIKTRGQQVTLSCSPISGHRSVSWYQQTPGQGLQFLFEYFSETQRNKGNFPGRFSGRQFSNSRSEMNVSTLELGDSALYLCASSLLQGSGANVLTFGAGSRLTVL.